Listed here are 20 T cell receptor beta chains from one sample, sequenced in a study of cytomegalovirus exposure and HLA in healthy donors. 60 Vbeta and 13 Jbeta primers were used in PCR. The data were produced by immunoSEQ multiplex PCR, yet TCRdb's version contains in-frame clones alone and is incomplete. The data contain about 300,000 clones, more than 80% of them seen just once; the ten biggest clones take up 3.5% to 4%. Source material: PBMCs. All receptors derive from a middle-aged man in good health and CMV-seropositive.

The chain recombines TRBV15 with TRBJ1-5; D is perhaps TRBD1 (5 bases). Germline V gene lookup returns CDR1 LNHNV and CDR2 YYDKDF (reference sequence). V dropped 3 bases and J dropped 3 bases, with 15 bases sitting between them. The CDR3 runs to 16 residues. DNA for the CDR3: TGTGCCACCAGCAGGCCCACCCCGGACAACAATCAGCCCCAGCATTTT. This codes for CATSRPTPDNNQPQHF.

This rearrangement joins TRBV5-1 to TRBJ2-5; 11 positions agree with TRBD2. The CDR3 has 17 amino acids. V was clipped by 4 bases and J by 1 base; unmatched bases: 9. Germline CDR1 and CDR2: SGHRS and YFSETQ. The CDR3 DNA follows: TGCGCCAGCAGCCCACTACTAGCGGGAGCCCCCCAAGAGACCCAGTACTTC. Translation gives CASSPLLAGAPQETQYF.

The chain has TRBV5-1 and TRBJ2-5; 13 bases match TRBD2. Unmatched junction bases numbered 9, after V lost 2 bases and J lost 11 bases. Germline lookup yields CDR1 SGHRS and CDR2 YFSETQ. The CDR3 is made up of 15 amino acids. The CDR3 loop is CASSFGLAGAHEQYF. The CDR3 DNA sequence: TGCGCCAGCAGCTTCGGACTAGCGGGAGCACATGAGCAGTACTTC. The full variable domain, rest sourced from reference TRBV5-1 and TRBJ2-5, is KAGVTQTPRYLIKTRGQQVTLSCSPISGHRSVSWYQQTPGQGLQFLFEYFSETQRNKGNFPGRFSGRQFSNSRSEMNVSTLELGDSALYLCASSFGLAGAHEQYFGPGTRLLVL.

The rearrangement joins TRBV11-3 to TRBJ2-6; D not resolved. Germline CDR1 SGHNT, CDR2 YENEEA. The CDR3 spans 15 residues. Trimming took 0 bases from V and 0 from J, leaving 3 bases between them. In DNA, the CDR3 is TGTGCCAGCAGCTTAGACAGCTCTGGGGCCAACGTCCTGACTTTC. Amino acids: CASSLDSSGANVLTF.

This clone was detected only once. This chain joins TRBV7-6 and TRBJ1-5; D perhaps matches TRBD1 (6 bases). Looked up from germline, CDR1 is SGHVS and CDR2 is FNYEAQ. CDR3 length equals 18 residues. The V gene lost 5 bases and the J gene lost 0 bases, with 20 bases spanning the gap. CDR3 DNA: TGTGCCAGCAGCGCGTCACCCCAGGGGTGGGGTAGCAATCAGCCCCAGCATTTT. Translating it yields CASSASPQGWGSNQPQHF.

V gene TRBV7-9 combines with J gene TRBJ2-7; perhaps TRBD2 as D (6 bases). The V gene's germline CDR1 is SEHNR and CDR2 FQNEAQ (reference sequence). V was trimmed by 1 base and J by 4 bases, leaving 17 bases between them. The CDR3 runs to 16 residues. CDR3 nucleotide sequence: TGTGCCAGCAGCTTAGTTCGCTTTAGCGGCTCTTACGAGCAGTACTTC. Its protein product is CASSLVRFSGSYEQYF.

The V call is TRBV27, the J call TRBJ2-6, with 9 positions matching TRBD1. In germline, CDR1 is MNHEY, CDR2 SMNVEV (reference sequence). V trimming: 0 bases; J trimming: 2 bases; junction bases outside the gene matches: 5. The CDR3 covers 18 residues. This CDR3 is CASSLSATGGAGANVLTF. The CDR3 DNA is TGTGCCAGCAGTTTATCGGCGACAGGGGGTGCTGGGGCCAACGTCCTGACTTTC.

J is TRBJ2-5 and V is TRBV19, with D unresolved. V dropped 3 bases and J dropped 0 bases, with 5 bases sitting between them. This CDR3 comprises 13 residues. The V gene's germline CDR1 is LNHDA and CDR2 SQIVND (reference sequence). In DNA form, the CDR3 reads TGTGCCAGTAGTATCGTGTACCAAGAGACCCAGTACTTC. This sequence encodes CASSIVYQETQYF.

This chain uses TRBV27 with TRBJ1-2, with a possible D match to TRBD1 (5 bases). V was clipped by 2 bases and J by 7 bases, with 11 bases between them. CDR3 length equals 13 residues. Germline V CDR1 and CDR2: MNHEY, SMNVEV (reference sequence). The CDR3 is CASSLGAGTGYTF. The CDR3, as DNA: TGTGCCAGCAGTTTAGGGGCCGGTACTGGCTACACCTTC.

The rearrangement uses TRBV6-5 and TRBJ1-4; D is undetermined. The V gene's germline CDR1 is MNHEY and CDR2 SVGAGI. The CDR3 extends over 16 amino acids. V shed 2 bases and J shed 0 bases, with 10 bases lying between them. The CDR3 DNA reads TGTGCCAGCAGTTACGGGCAGATTGCAACTAATGAAAAACTGTTTTTT. Its translation is CASSYGQIATNEKLFF.

The chain links TRBV6-1 to TRBJ2-7, with D unresolved. V dropped 2 bases and J dropped 3 bases, with 5 bases sitting between them. Per the germline V gene, CDR1 is MNHNS and CDR2 is SASEGT. The CDR3 spans 12 residues. CDR3 protein: CASSETGYEQYF. The CDR3 DNA reads as TGTGCCAGCAGTGAAACGGGCTACGAGCAGTACTTC.

The genes are TRBV27 and TRBJ2-7; TRBD2 matches at 8 bases. This CDR3 comprises 16 residues. J was trimmed by 3 bases and V by 3 bases; bases with no gene match: 10. Germline V lookup: CDR1 MNHEY, CDR2 SMNVEV (reference sequence). CDR3 nucleotide sequence: TGTGCCAGCAGTTTTGGGGTAGCGGGACCCTACTACGAGCAGTACTTC. Translating it yields CASSFGVAGPYYEQYF.

The V gene is TRBV15, the J gene TRBJ2-7; TRBD1 is a possible D gene (6 bases). The CDR3 length is 15 residues. V was cut by 0 bases and J by 0 bases, with 9 bases left in between. CDR1 and CDR2 from the germline V gene are LNHNV and YYDKDF (reference sequence). The CDR3 sequence is CATSRESGVSYEQYF. DNA of the CDR3: TGTGCCACCAGCAGAGAATCAGGGGTCTCCTACGAGCAGTACTTC. The complete variable domain, with remaining parts taken from reference TRBV15 and TRBJ2-7, reads DAMVIQNPRYQVTQFGKPVTLSCSQTLNHNVMYWYQQKSSQAPKLLFHYYDKDFNNEADTPDNFQSRRPNTSFCFLDIRSPGLGDTAMYLCATSRESGVSYEQYFGPGTRLTVT.

J is TRBJ2-1 and V is TRBV19; 8 bases are shared with TRBD2. V shed 7 bases and J 4 bases; nucleotides not matched to a gene: 12. The CDR3 extends over 16 amino acids. Germline CDR1 is LNHDA and CDR2 is SQIVND (reference sequence). CDR3 DNA sequence: TGTGCCAGTAACCCTTCCGGGAGGGATTTGTACAATGAGCAGTTCTTC. Its translation: CASNPSGRDLYNEQFF. The full variable domain, with the rest looked up from reference TRBV19 and TRBJ2-1, is DGGITQSPKYLFRKEGQNVTLSCEQNLNHDAMYWYRQDPGQGLRLIYYSQIVNDFQKGDIAEGYSVSREKKESFPLTVTSAQKNPTAFYLCASNPSGRDLYNEQFFGPGTRLTVL.

The gene calls are TRBV10-3 and TRBJ2-5, with D possibly TRBD2 on 7 matching bases. Trimming left V 4 bases short and J 2 bases short, with 17 bases between. There are 16 residues in the CDR3. Germline CDR1 reads ENHRY; CDR2 reads SYGVKD. CDR3: CAISGDLGGRQETQYF. The CDR3 DNA sequence: TGTGCCATCAGTGGGGACCTCGGGGGGCGGCAAGAGACCCAGTACTTC.

The V gene is TRBV29-1, the J gene TRBJ2-7, with a possible D match to TRBD2 (6 bases). This CDR3 contains 14 residues. Trimming took off 4 bases at V and 5 bases at J, with 18 bases between the two ends. CDR1 and CDR2 (germline): SQVTM, ANQGSEA. The CDR3 region has the DNA TGCAGCGTTGTCCCCCCGGGGGTGGGAGACGAGCAGTACTTC. This codes for CSVVPPGVGDEQYF.

The rearrangement uses TRBV5-6 and TRBJ2-5; TRBD1 agrees at 7 bases. The CDR3 extends over 14 amino acids. Germline CDR1 SGHDT, CDR2 YYEEEE. The J segment lost 0 bases and the V segment lost 5 bases, leaving 4 bases of the junction unmatched. CDR3 coding DNA: TGTGCCAGCAGGATACAGGGGAACCAAGAGACCCAGTACTTC. Protein product: CASRIQGNQETQYF.

This clone was seen a few times. The rearrangement joins TRBV15 to TRBJ2-7; D is possibly TRBD1 (6 bases). Germline V gives CDR1 LNHNV, CDR2 YYDKDF (reference sequence). V lost 3 bases and J 0 bases, leaving 15 bases between the germline ends. The length of the CDR3 is 16 residues. The CDR3 here is CATSRAYGQSSYEQYF. The CDR3 nucleotides are TGTGCCACCAGCAGGGCATATGGACAGAGCTCCTACGAGCAGTACTTC. The full variable domain, in which reference TRBV15 and TRBJ2-7 provide the parts outside the CDR3, is DAMVIQNPRYQVTQFGKPVTLSCSQTLNHNVMYWYQQKSSQAPKLLFHYYDKDFNNEADTPDNFQSRRPNTSFCFLDIRSPGLGDTAMYLCATSRAYGQSSYEQYFGPGTRLTVT.

The rearrangement uses TRBV27 and TRBJ2-5; no clear D gene. The better agreement between TRBJ2-7 and the DNA end casts doubt on the J call. The CDR3 is 13 amino acids. Germline V gene sequence: CDR1 MNHEY, CDR2 SMNVEV (reference sequence). The CDR3 nucleotides read TGTGCCAGCAGTTATGGGCAGGCCTACGAGCAGTACTTC. This codes for CASSYGQAYEQYF.

V gene TRBV6-1 combines with J gene TRBJ2-7; the match to TRBD2 covers 13 bases. With V trimmed by 9 bases and J by 3 bases, 5 bases remained unmatched. Germline CDR1 MNHNS, CDR2 SASEGT. CDR3 length: 14 residues. CDR3 bases: TGTGCCAGAGGGACTAGCGGGGAAAGCTACGAGCAGTACTTC. It translates to CARGTSGESYEQYF.